The present TCR beta chain was sequenced within a study of response to subunit inactivated influenza vaccine. The CDR3 runs 13 residues. Germline V lookup: CDR1 MNHEY, CDR2 SVGEGT. V lost 0 bases and J lost 7, with 10 bases in between. This clonotype was seen only a few times. Antigen unknown. Study results and limitations: Only a handful of new T cells, the authors suggested, are recruited with each seasonal influenza vaccination.

TCRdb passed the RT-PCR reads through MiXCR, listing each CDR3 protein once. This table holds some 640,000 distinct CDR3 sequences, approximately 15% found once. The chain carries TRBV6-2 or TRBV6-3 and TRBJ2-7; D possibly corresponds to TRBD2 (5 bases). The receptor was isolated from a man aged 50 to 59 who received an inactivated influenza vaccine. The sample here was PBMCs from blood, taken 14 days before vaccination. CDR3 nucleotide sequence: TGTGCCAGCAGTTACTCGAGGGTCCGGGAGCAGTACTTC. Translating gives CASSYSRVREQYF.